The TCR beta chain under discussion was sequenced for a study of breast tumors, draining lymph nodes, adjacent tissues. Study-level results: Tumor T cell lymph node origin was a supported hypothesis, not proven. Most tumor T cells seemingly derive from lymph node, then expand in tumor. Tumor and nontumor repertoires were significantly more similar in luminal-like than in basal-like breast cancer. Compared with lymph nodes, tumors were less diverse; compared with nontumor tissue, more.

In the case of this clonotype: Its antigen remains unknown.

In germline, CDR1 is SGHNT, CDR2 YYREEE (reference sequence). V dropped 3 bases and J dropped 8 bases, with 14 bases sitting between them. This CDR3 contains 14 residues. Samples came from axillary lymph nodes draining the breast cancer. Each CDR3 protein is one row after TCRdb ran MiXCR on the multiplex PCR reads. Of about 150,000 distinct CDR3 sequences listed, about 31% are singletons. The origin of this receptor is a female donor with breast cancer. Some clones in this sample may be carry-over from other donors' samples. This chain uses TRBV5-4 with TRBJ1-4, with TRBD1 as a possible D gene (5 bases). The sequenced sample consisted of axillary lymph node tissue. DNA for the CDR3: TGTGCCAGCAGCTGGGATGGGGGTCGCGAAAAACTGTTTTTT. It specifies CASSWDGGREKLFF.